This is a list of T cell receptor beta chains from one sample in a study of cytomegalovirus exposure and HLA in healthy donors. Repertoires were generated with immunoSEQ multiplex PCR, while TCRdb's copy carries only in-frame clones and drops some. Among roughly 130,000 clones listed, roughly 8.3% were seen once. What was sequenced was PBMCs. The receptors were gathered from a man aged 35-49 years in good health and CMV-seronegative. CDR3s include the opening cysteine and the closing phenylalanine or tryptophan.

V,J,CDR3
TRBV28,TRBJ2-7,CASSIPGNEQYF
TRBV9,TRBJ1-2,CASSVGAGLRYGYTF
TRBV6-1,TRBJ1-3,CASSESEGAGNTIYF
TRBV4-2,TRBJ2-7,CASSQDGELAGVGEQYF
TRBV6-6,TRBJ2-5,CASSPWDLKTQYF
TRBV9,TRBJ2-3,CASSPRDWVDTQYF
TRBV6-5,TRBJ1-3,CASSYRAGTSGNTIYF
TRBV5-1,TRBJ2-5,CASSRPGQGVIWETQYF
TRBV6-5,TRBJ1-1,CASSYPPGHPNTEAFF
TRBV7-2,TRBJ1-5,CASSLDGGSYQPQHF
TRBV28,TRBJ1-5,CASNPGNQPQHF
TRBV19,TRBJ2-1,CASSPTSGGAVEQFF
TRBV28,TRBJ1-2,CASTEWQGIGYGYTF
TRBV29-1,TRBJ2-7,CSVGDRGPYEQYF
TRBV9,.,CASSGGLAGPSYEQYF
TRBV11-1,TRBJ2-3,CASREPGDTQYF
TRBV4-3,TRBJ1-6,CASSQGVKQDLYNSPLHF
TRBV4-1,TRBJ1-3,CASSRGGWILSGNTIYF
TRBV27,TRBJ1-6,CASSLSAAYNSPLHF
TRBV27,TRBJ1-3,CASSLLAGSGNTIYF
TRBV5-1,TRBJ2-1,CASNLASTKEQFF
TRBV2,TRBJ2-3,CASSESRGLTDTQYF
TRBV6-6,TRBJ2-7,CATLGLVDYEQYF
TRBV7-8,TRBJ1-2,CASSSTGVPNYGYTF
TRBV6-1,TRBJ2-3,CASSQGLLGTQYF
TRBV7-9,TRBJ2-5,CASRDGLQGKETQYF
TRBV5-6,TRBJ1-5,CASSLWRGLGNQPQHF
TRBV9,TRBJ2-1,CASSVAAGALGNEQFF
TRBV4-2,TRBJ1-4,CASSQADSTNEKLFF
TRBV5-1,TRBJ1-1,CASSSRDREGLNTEAFF
TRBV25-1,TRBJ2-1,CASRDTGVNEQFF
TRBV30,TRBJ1-5,CAVDRGPRQPQHF
TRBV19,TRBJ1-4,CASSPGLGEKLFF
TRBV10-2,TRBJ2-7,CAAGQFYEQYF
TRBV4-3,TRBJ2-7,CASSQEERGDYEQYF
TRBV11-2,TRBJ2-2,CASSRDTSFTGELFF
TRBV5-1,TRBJ1-1,CASSLGSQGAGTEAFF
TRBV5-8,TRBJ2-5,CASSQRLQETQYF
TRBV14,TRBJ2-2,CASSQGSWQTGELFF
TRBV30,TRBJ1-5,CAWSPQTRQPQHF
TRBV10-3,TRBJ2-3,CAIRGELAGATDTQYF
TRBV11-2,TRBJ2-7,CASSLELWQGRDEQYF
TRBV6-4,TRBJ2-1,CASSESGNHEQFF
TRBV5-1,TRBJ2-7,CASRPDRDEQYF
TRBV5-6,TRBJ1-5,CASSRNRFTGYSNQSQHF
TRBV19,TRBJ2-7,CASSPGLGSYEQYF